This T cell receptor beta chain was identified in a study of blood T cell repertoires in COVID-19. Across the whole study: There were acute and convalescent COVID-19 samples, and they came from the United States, Italy and Spain.

Germline assignment: CDR1 SNHLY and CDR2 FYNNEI. The CDR3 extends over 14 amino acids. V gave up 2 bases and J gave up 7 bases, with 14 bases separating them. Enrollees, about 18 to 90 years old, lived in about two dozen US areas. In assigning cohorts, the study relied on participant-reported clinical history. The authors' processing: Counts of nucleated cells, estimated from reference gene primer amplification, were obtained. The protocol was immunoSEQ multiplex PCR, while the TCRdb copy is restricted to in-frame clones and leaves out a portion. That table furnishes V, J and clone size, whereas the DNA furnished D and trimming. The sample records around 230,000 clones, roughly 87% being singletons.

The sequenced sample consisted of PBMCs or T cells enriched from blood (not recorded which). This receptor was identified in a man aged 18 to 29 with acute COVID-19. The rearrangement joins TRBV2 to TRBJ1-2; D ambiguous. CDR3 nucleotides: TGTGCCAGCAGTGAAAACAGCGGTAGGATTGGCTACACCTTC. It encodes CASSENSGRIGYTF.